What follows are 5 T cell receptor beta chains derived from one specimen sequenced in a study of CD8 T cells in ankylosing spondylitis. Overall study results and limits: It appeared that ankylosing spondylitis blood was characterized by a TCR beta motif of several highly homologous variants.

TCRdb called the 5' RACE reads again in MiXCR, with one record for every CDR3 protein. This table has fewer than 550,000 distinct CDR3 sequences, 5.3% appearing once. Antigen specificity for these receptors is unknown. The specimen was blood, either unsorted or a sorted T cell fraction (not recorded which). The receptor source for this set is a male donor with ankylosing spondylitis.

The table lists this clonotype with many counts. The gene calls are TRBV13 and TRBJ2-7; D perhaps matches TRBD1 (6 bases). The V gene lost 5 bases and the J gene lost 4 bases, with 9 bases spanning the gap. The germline V gene encodes CDR1 PRHDT and CDR2 FYEKMQ (reference sequence). This CDR3 has 12 residues. The chain's CDR3 is CASSHQGYEQYF. In DNA form, the CDR3 reads TGTGCCAGCAGCCACCAGGGGTACGAGCAGTACTTC.

This chain connects TRBV7-2 to TRBJ2-4; 7 nucleotides line up with TRBD1. The CDR3 sequence is 14 residues long. The V and J ends lost 5 bases and 7 bases, in that order; junction bases with no gene match: 8. Germline-derived CDR1 and CDR2 are SGHTA and FQGNSA. The CDR3 is CASSPRQGTNIQYF. DNA of the CDR3: TGTGCCAGCAGCCCTCGACAGGGAACGAACATTCAGTACTTC.

In its sample, this clonotype was seen many times. The chain combines TRBV4-2 with TRBJ1-1; no definite D call. V shed 0 bases and J shed 5 bases, with 4 bases lying between them. Germline loops: CDR1 LGHNA, CDR2 YNFKEQ. The CDR3 is 12 amino acids. CDR3 sequence (DNA): TGTGCCAGCAGCCAAGATGGGACTGAAGCTTTCTTT. Its protein is CASSQDGTEAFF.

This clonotype was counted only a few times. The chain employs TRBV20-1 and TRBJ2-7; 10 bases match TRBD2. In germline, CDR1 is DFQATT, CDR2 SNEGSKA (reference sequence). V trimming: 1 base; J trimming: 0 bases; junction bases outside the gene matches: 9. This CDR3 has 17 amino acids. The CDR3 sequence: CSARASGSSKISYEQYF. The CDR3 bases are TGCAGTGCTAGAGCTAGCGGGAGTTCTAAAATCTCCTACGAGCAGTACTTC.

This clonotype was seen ten or more times. The chain couples TRBV4-3 to TRBJ2-1; 13 positions match TRBD2. The germline V gene has CDR1 LGHNA and CDR2 YSLEER. The J segment lost 7 bases and the V segment lost 0 bases, leaving 9 bases of the junction unmatched. The CDR3 is 18 amino acids. The CDR3 nucleotides read TGCGCCAGCAGCCAAGATTTCCTAGGACTAGCGGGAGAGAATGAGCAGTTCTTC. Amino acid sequence: CASSQDFLGLAGENEQFF.